Below, 32 T cell receptor beta chains from the same sample are listed, as sequenced in a study of post-analysis software for immune sequencing data (dated by TCRdb to the mid-2010s). Study-wide conclusions, independent of this receptor: A few TRBV segments, including TRBV5-6, TRBV5-1 and TRBV20-1, were significantly more frequent in patients than controls.

Their target antigens are unknown. Library preparation employed PCR. The sequencer was an Illumina HiSeq 2500. Unique molecular identifiers were incorporated into TCR beta cDNA libraries to reduce PCR and sequencing biases. TCRdb reprocessing: public reads trimmed at Q25 with fastp, clones called with MiXCR, in-frame beta chains kept. Rows are combined by CDR3 protein, so each entry shows the most common genes and DNA. This sample holds some 500,000 distinct CDR3 sequences; around 40% were observed only once. The ten most abundant clones make up roughly 12% of the sample. The sample taken for sequencing was blood. Receptor source: a girl between 5 and 17 years old with multiple sclerosis.

The chain recombines TRBV20-1 with TRBJ2-5; 12 bases line up with TRBD2. The V segment lost 5 bases and the J segment 11 bases; nucleotides outside the gene matches: 18. This CDR3 has 16 residues. Germline CDR1 DFQATT, CDR2 SNEGSKA (reference sequence). CDR3 amino acids: CSAGPSGRATYNEQYF. Written as DNA, the CDR3 is TGCAGTGCTGGGCCTAGCGGGAGGGCTACTTACAATGAGCAGTACTTC.

The chain couples TRBV19 to TRBJ2-7; TRBD1 might be the D (6 bases). With 2 bases removed from V and 1 base from J, the gap between germline ends came to 12 bases. CDR1 and CDR2 (germline): LNHDA, SQIVND (reference sequence). The CDR3 has 15 amino acids. CDR3 in DNA: TGTGCCAGTAGTATACAGGGGCCCATTTCCTACGAGCAGTACTTC. Encoded protein: CASSIQGPISYEQYF.

The chain couples TRBV27 to TRBJ1-2; D is uncertain. The CDR3 loop spans 16 amino acids. The germline gives CDR1 MNHEY, CDR2 SMNVEV (reference sequence). The ends were cut back, 7 bases at V and 2 bases at J, with 20 bases in the middle. The CDR3 is CASKTFLRGLNYGYTF. In DNA, the CDR3 is TGTGCCAGCAAAACTTTTTTACGAGGGCTCAACTATGGCTACACCTTC.

The rearrangement joins TRBV20-1 to TRBJ2-5; the D is unclear. The CDR3 has 13 amino acids. The germline V gene encodes CDR1 DFQATT and CDR2 SNEGSKA (reference sequence). V was pared by 4 bases and J by 4 bases, with 13 bases between. As DNA, the CDR3 is TGCAGTGCTACCAGGACCTCGGTAGAGACCCAGTACTTC. Its protein is CSATRTSVETQYF.

The V call is TRBV24-1, the J call TRBJ2-1; TRBD2 matches 9 bases. There are 14 residues in the CDR3. The J segment lost 12 bases and the V segment lost 8 bases, leaving 13 bases of the junction unmatched. In germline, CDR1 is KGHDR, CDR2 SFDVKD. CDR3 sequence (DNA): TGTGCCACCACCGGGACGGAGATAGCGGGAGTGCAGTTCTTC. Protein product: CATTGTEIAGVQFF.

The chain employs TRBV5-1 and TRBJ2-5; 8 positions match TRBD2. The DNA end is a closer match to TRBJ2-7, so the J assignment may be wrong. This CDR3 region has 14 residues. CDR1 SGHRS and CDR2 YFSETQ come from the germline V gene. The CDR3 is CASEPGLGPYEQYF. The CDR3 DNA reads TGCGCCAGTGAGCCGGGACTAGGGCCCTACGAGCAGTACTTC.

This clonotype came up a few times. The gene calls are TRBV28 and TRBJ2-4; D is perhaps TRBD1 (6 bases). V was trimmed by 5 bases and J by 9 bases, leaving 14 bases between them. The CDR3 runs 13 residues. Germline V gives CDR1 MDHEN, CDR2 SYDVKM. In DNA, the CDR3 is TGTGCCAGCAGTACAGGGAACATTATCATTCAGTACTTC. Translation: CASSTGNIIIQYF.

The rearrangement uses TRBV20-1 and TRBJ2-1; 7 positions match TRBD2. CDR3 length: 15 amino acids. Germline assignment: CDR1 DFQATT and CDR2 SNEGSKA (reference sequence). J lost 4 bases, V lost 6 bases, and 12 bases had no gene match. CDR3 sequence: CSAAPVSSGYNEQFF. The CDR3, as DNA: TGCAGTGCCGCACCGGTTTCTAGCGGTTACAATGAGCAGTTCTTC.

The V and J genes are TRBV5-1 and TRBJ2-1; 7 positions match TRBD1. Trimming cost V 0 bases and J 6 bases; bases outside gene matches: 6. CDR1 and CDR2 (germline): SGHRS, YFSETQ. This CDR3 has 15 residues. The CDR3 DNA is TGCGCCAGCAGCTTGGCACAGGGGAGCTGCAATGAGCAGTTCTTC. It is translated as CASSLAQGSCNEQFF. The variable domain in full, completed from reference TRBV5-1 and TRBJ2-1, reads KAGVTQTPRYLIKTRGQQVTLSCSPISGHRSVSWYQQTPGQGLQFLFEYFSETQRNKGNFPGRFSGRQFSNSRSEMNVSTLELGDSALYLCASSLAQGSCNEQFFGPGTRLTVL.

This CDR3 reads CASSLVGERSEQFF. As DNA, the CDR3 is TGTGCCAGCAGTTTGGTGGGAGAGCGCAGTGAGCAGTTCTTC. The rearrangement links TRBV12-3 or TRBV12-4 to TRBJ2-1, with a possible D match to TRBD2 (5 bases). This CDR3 region has 14 residues. Trimming took 3 bases from V and 9 from J, leaving 15 bases between them.

V and J are TRBV29-1 and TRBJ1-1; D is undetermined. Between the trimmed V and J ends, which lost 3 bases and 0 bases, there was a span of 8 bases. The CDR3 is made up of 13 amino acids. Germline CDR1 SQVTM, CDR2 ANQGSEA. CDR3 bases: TGCAGCGTTGACGACGGTATGAACACTGAAGCTTTCTTT. Its protein is CSVDDGMNTEAFF.

This clonotype was observed a handful of times. This chain joins TRBV11-3 and TRBJ2-1; D possibly corresponds to TRBD2 (6 bases). The CDR3 length is 15 residues. V was clipped by 5 bases and J by 1 base, with 12 bases between them. The germline V gene has CDR1 SGHNT and CDR2 YENEEA. CDR3 DNA sequence: TGTGCCAGCAGCCCCTCTAGCGCATCCTACAATGAGCAGTTCTTC. It specifies CASSPSSASYNEQFF.

Comment on this clonotype: This may be a read error, as it is one base from a much larger clone. V is TRBV20-1 and J is TRBJ2-7; 12 positions agree with TRBD2. Per the germline V gene, CDR1 is DFQATT and CDR2 is SNEGSKA (reference sequence). The CDR3 length is 15 residues. V was clipped by 2 bases and J by 5 bases; unmatched bases: 7. The DNA of the CDR3 is TGCAGTGCTAGATGTAGGACTAGCGGGACCCACGAGCAGTACTTC. This sequence encodes CSARCRTSGTHEQYF.

The V call is TRBV4-3, the J call TRBJ2-5; 7 bases match TRBD2. The ends lost 0 bases at V and 3 bases at J; junction bases unmatched: 7. The CDR3 sequence is 16 residues long. Germline assignment: CDR1 LGHNA and CDR2 YSLEER. The CDR3 region has the DNA TGCGCCAGCAGCCAAGAGCCTAGCGGAGGGGAAGAGACCCAGTACTTC. This encodes CASSQEPSGGEETQYF.

The gene calls are TRBV9 and TRBJ2-5, with D maybe TRBD2 (5 bases). Trimming shortened V by 4 bases and J by 7 bases, and 14 bases separated the two germline ends. Per germline, CDR1 SGDLS and CDR2 YYNGEE. The CDR3 is 13 residues long. The CDR3 sequence is CASSLEVAGTQYF. DNA for the CDR3: TGTGCCAGCAGCTTGGAGGTCGCGGGGACCCAGTACTTC.

This clonotype was seen a few times. The chain links TRBV6-1 to TRBJ2-1; 10 nucleotides agree with TRBD2. V lost 2 bases, J lost 4 bases, and 5 bases stayed unmatched. The CDR3 is made up of 16 amino acids. CDR1 and CDR2 (germline): MNHNS, SASEGT. The CDR3 sequence is CASSELLAGTYNEQFF. The DNA for the CDR3 is TGTGCCAGCAGTGAATTACTAGCGGGGACATACAATGAGCAGTTCTTC.

The chain couples TRBV10-3 to TRBJ1-4; no clear D gene. V gave up 2 bases and J gave up 3 bases, with 4 bases separating them. This CDR3 has 13 residues. Germline CDR1 ENHRY, CDR2 SYGVKD. Here the CDR3 DNA reads TGTGCCATCAGTGAGACCCCTAATGAAAAACTGTTTTTT. Protein: CAISETPNEKLFF.

The J gene is TRBJ2-1, the V gene TRBV20-1; D is ambiguous. The end of the DNA fits TRBJ2-7 better, so the J call may be wrong. The CDR3 runs to 14 residues. CDR1 is DFQATT, CDR2 SNEGSKA, per germline (reference sequence). CDR3 in DNA: TGCAGTGCTAGGAGGCCTACTTCCTACAATGAGCAGTACTTC. Translated: CSARRPTSYNEQYF.

As DNA, the CDR3 is TGCAGTGCTAGTGGGGACAGTGGTAATAGCTACGAGCAGTACTTC. This codes for CSASGDSGNSYEQYF. The chain couples TRBV20-1 to TRBJ2-7, with 7 bases aligning to TRBD1. V was clipped by 3 bases and J by 3 bases; unmatched bases: 11. Looked up from germline, CDR1 is DFQATT and CDR2 is SNEGSKA (reference sequence). The CDR3 has 15 residues.

The V gene is TRBV7-2, the J gene TRBJ2-5; unclear D gene. The CDR3 sequence is 13 residues long. Trimming took 1 base from V and 2 from J, leaving 5 bases between them. Germline V gene data show CDR1 as SGHTA and CDR2 as FQGNSA. CDR3 region: CASSLEIQETQYF. For the CDR3, the DNA is TGTGCCAGCAGCTTAGAGATACAAGAGACCCAGTACTTC.

This clonotype has only one observation. The chain has TRBV20-1 and TRBJ2-5; 12 bases agree with TRBD2. Gene TRBJ2-7 matches the end of the DNA better, so the J call may be wrong. CDR1 DFQATT and CDR2 SNEGSKA come from the germline V gene (reference sequence). The length of the CDR3 is 15 residues. CDR3 in amino acids: CSARELTSGSYEQYF. CDR3 coding DNA: TGCAGTGCTAGAGAGCTGACTAGCGGGAGCTACGAGCAGTACTTC.

In DNA, the CDR3 is TGTGCCAGCGCCGGACAGGGACAAGAGACCCAGTACTTC. It translates to CASAGQGQETQYF. The chain carries TRBV7-3 and TRBJ2-5; 8 bases line up with TRBD1. Germline values: CDR1 SGHTA, CDR2 FQGTGA. This CDR3 comprises 13 residues. V shed 8 bases, J shed 2 bases, and the junction held 4 bases outside the gene matches.

This clonotype was seen at least ten times. The CDR3 bases are TGCGCCAGCAGCTTGGTGGCAGGTGGCGAGCAGTACTTC. This codes for CASSLVAGGEQYF. V is TRBV5-1 and J is TRBJ2-7; D not resolved. V gave up 0 bases and J gave up 6 bases, with 10 bases separating them. CDR1 is SGHRS, CDR2 YFSETQ, per germline. The CDR3 is 13 amino acids.

This clonotype was counted a few times. The V call is TRBV4-3, the J call TRBJ2-3; 14 nucleotides agree with TRBD2. The trim removed 3 bases at V and 4 bases at J, leaving 6 bases unmatched. This CDR3 has 17 amino acids. Germline-derived CDR1 and CDR2 are LGHNA and YSLEER. The CDR3 region is CASSHPGLAGGADTQYF. CDR3 in DNA: TGCGCCAGCAGCCACCCCGGACTAGCGGGAGGAGCAGATACGCAGTATTTT.

The chain's CDR3 is CAISGGLAGGRSSYNEQFF. The CDR3 DNA is TGTGCCATCAGTGGAGGTCTAGCGGGAGGCCGAAGCTCCTACAATGAGCAGTTCTTC. This chain connects TRBV10-3 to TRBJ2-1, with 11 nucleotides matching TRBD2. V lost 4 bases and J lost 0; bases outside the gene matches: 11. The germline V gene encodes CDR1 ENHRY and CDR2 SYGVKD. The length of the CDR3 is 19 residues.

This clonotype was recorded a few times. V gene TRBV27 combines with J gene TRBJ2-7; no clear D. The CDR3 consists of 14 residues. Germline loops: CDR1 MNHEY, CDR2 SMNVEV (reference sequence). The germline V and J ends were trimmed by 4 bases and 0 bases, with 10 bases remaining between them. The DNA for the CDR3 is TGTGCCAGCAGTTCTCAGCAGAGCTCCTACGAGCAGTACTTC. The encoded protein is CASSSQQSSYEQYF.

Only a few counts were recorded for this clonotype. The chain has TRBV6-2 or TRBV6-3 and TRBJ2-7; D remains ambiguous. The CDR3 totals 15 residues. With 2 bases removed from V and 4 bases from J, the gap between germline ends came to 15 bases. CDR1 is MNHEY, CDR2 SVGEGT, per germline. CDR3 protein: CASSYTMSGRYEQYF. The DNA of the CDR3 is TGTGCCAGCAGTTACACCATGAGTGGTCGGTACGAGCAGTACTTC.

In DNA form, the CDR3 reads TGCAGTGCTTCCGGAGAGGAGCAGTTCTTC. It yields the protein CSASGEEQFF. The chain links TRBV20-1 to TRBJ2-1; D not resolved. Per the germline V gene, CDR1 is DFQATT and CDR2 is SNEGSKA (reference sequence). The length of the CDR3 is 10 residues. V shed 5 bases and J shed 10 bases, with 9 bases lying between them.

This clonotype was counted only a few times. The chain recombines TRBV15 with TRBJ2-1; D is undetermined. The CDR3 contains 11 residues. CDR1 and CDR2 (germline): LNHNV, YYDKDF (reference sequence). Trimming took 7 bases from V and 9 from J, leaving 10 bases between them. The CDR3 is CATTSDGEQFF. DNA for the CDR3: TGTGCCACCACGAGTGACGGTGAGCAGTTCTTC. Full variable domain (missing parts from reference TRBV15 and TRBJ2-1): DAMVIQNPRYQVTQFGKPVTLSCSQTLNHNVMYWYQQKSSQAPKLLFHYYDKDFNNEADTPDNFQSRRPNTSFCFLDIRSPGLGDTAMYLCATTSDGEQFFGPGTRLTVL.

V and J are TRBV20-1 and TRBJ2-1; tentatively, D is TRBD2 (6 bases). The germline gives CDR1 DFQATT, CDR2 SNEGSKA (reference sequence). The CDR3 contains 12 residues. V lost 5 bases, J lost 6 bases, and 11 bases lay in between. CDR3 in DNA: TGCAGTGCTTCGGACTATCCCAATGAGCAGTTCTTC. Protein product: CSASDYPNEQFF.

This clonotype is a singleton in its sample. The chain employs TRBV6-2 or TRBV6-3 and TRBJ2-4; D is undetermined. The CDR3 length is 12 residues. Trimming cost V 4 bases and J 6 bases, with 7 bases left between them. The V gene's germline CDR1 is MNHEY and CDR2 SVGEGT. CDR3 coding DNA: TGTGCCAGCAGTTTGACCAGAAACATTCAGTACTTC. This translates into CASSLTRNIQYF.

This clonotype was observed a few times. The chain uses TRBV10-3 and TRBJ2-1, with 7 bases fitting TRBD2. From germline, CDR1 is ENHRY and CDR2 SYGVKD. The junction had 16 bases not matched to a gene; V was cut back by 10 bases and J by 4 bases. The CDR3 consists of 16 residues. CDR3 loop: CASASRTSPYYNEQFF. The CDR3 bases are TGTGCCAGCGCATCTAGGACTAGTCCGTATTACAATGAGCAGTTCTTC.